Shown below are 20 T cell receptor beta chains from a single sample sequenced in a study of blood T cell repertoires in COVID-19. Sequencing was performed with immunoSEQ multiplex PCR; in TCRdb, only in-frame clones are kept and a portion is missing. There are approximately 400,000 clones in the sample; approximately 90% occur only once, and more than 0.95% lies in the top ten. Sequencing input: PBMCs or T cells enriched from blood (not recorded which). The receptors derive from a young woman who had recovered from COVID-19.

The table lists this clone with a count of one. The rearrangement uses TRBV6-5 and TRBJ1-2, with D perhaps TRBD1 (5 bases). The CDR3 is 12 amino acids. Germline V CDR1 and CDR2: MNHEY, SVGAGI. V lost 6 bases, J lost 6 bases, and 11 bases lay in between. DNA of the CDR3: TGTGCCAGCAGCTATTCAGGGAATGGCTACACCTTC. Its protein is CASSYSGNGYTF.

The J gene is TRBJ2-5, the V gene TRBV19, with 7 nucleotides matching TRBD2. The germline V gene has CDR1 LNHDA and CDR2 SQIVND (reference sequence). The CDR3 has 15 residues. V dropped 7 bases and J dropped 2; count of bases not matched to a gene: 10. The CDR3 nucleotides are TGTGCCAGTACCACAACTACGGGGGGTCAAGAGACCCAGTACTTC. This encodes CASTTTTGGQETQYF.

The genes are TRBV19 and TRBJ1-5, with no clear D. The CDR3 contains 13 residues. The ends were cut back, 3 bases at V and 7 bases at J, with 10 bases in the middle. Germline V CDR1 and CDR2: LNHDA, SQIVND (reference sequence). The CDR3 DNA is TGTGCCAGTAGTATGCCAGGATGGCAGCCCCAGCATTTT. Translation gives CASSMPGWQPQHF. The whole variable domain, filled in from reference TRBV19 and TRBJ1-5, reads DGGITQSPKYLFRKEGQNVTLSCEQNLNHDAMYWYRQDPGQGLRLIYYSQIVNDFQKGDIAEGYSVSREKKESFPLTVTSAQKNPTAFYLCASSMPGWQPQHFGDGTRLSIL.

The chain joins TRBV4-3 to TRBJ1-2, with unresolved D. With 4 bases removed from V and 3 bases from J, the gap between germline ends came to 15 bases. The V gene's germline CDR1 is LGHNA and CDR2 YSLEER. The CDR3 consists of 15 residues. The CDR3 loop is CASSPSGSFYYGYTF. The CDR3 DNA reads as TGCGCCAGCAGCCCATCCGGGAGTTTCTACTATGGCTACACCTTC.

The chain uses TRBV5-6 and TRBJ1-1; D unclear. CDR1 is SGHDT and CDR2 is YYEEEE in the germline V gene. V shed 2 bases and J shed 7 bases, with 6 bases lying between them. The CDR3 has 11 residues. The CDR3 region has the DNA TGTGCCAGCAGCTTCAATCATGAAGCTTTCTTT. Protein product: CASSFNHEAFF.

This chain joins TRBV5-1 and TRBJ1-1; possibly TRBD1 for D (6 bases). The length of the CDR3 is 16 residues. CDR1 is SGHRS, CDR2 YFSETQ, per germline. Trimming pared 3 bases from V and 2 bases from J, leaving 17 bases between. CDR3 sequence: CASSWTELRANTEAFF. In nucleotides, the CDR3 is TGCGCCAGCAGCTGGACAGAGTTGAGGGCCAACACTGAAGCTTTCTTT.

This chain connects TRBV27 to TRBJ1-3; weak D call: TRBD1 (5 bases). The CDR3 totals 14 residues. CDR1 and CDR2 from the germline V gene are MNHEY and SMNVEV (reference sequence). Between the trimmed V and J ends, which lost 8 bases and 2 bases, there was a span of 13 bases. In DNA form, the CDR3 reads TGTGCCAGCGGCCGGGGGGGGGCTGGAAACACCATATATTTT. Protein product: CASGRGGAGNTIYF.

For this clone: Other nucleotide sequences in the sample specify the same CDR3. The V call is TRBV6-1, the J call TRBJ1-5, with D maybe TRBD1 (5 bases). Germline V lookup: CDR1 MNHNS, CDR2 SASEGT. The CDR3 is 14 amino acids. Trimming stripped 1 base from V and 4 bases from J, with 8 bases between. The CDR3 coding sequence is TGTGCCAGCAGTGAAGGGGGCGGTAATCAGCCCCAGCATTTT. Protein product: CASSEGGGNQPQHF.

The chain combines TRBV27 with TRBJ2-7; D might be TRBD1 (6 bases). Trimming pared 2 bases from V and 1 base from J, leaving 9 bases between. The CDR3 spans 14 residues. In germline, CDR1 is MNHEY, CDR2 SMNVEV (reference sequence). This CDR3 is CASSLNRDSYEQYF. The CDR3 nucleotides read TGTGCCAGCAGTTTAAACAGGGATTCCTACGAGCAGTACTTC.

The chain links TRBV4-1 to TRBJ1-1, with D possibly being TRBD1 (5 bases). This CDR3 has 15 amino acids. Trimming cost V 0 bases and J 2 bases, with 10 bases left between them. In germline, CDR1 is MGHRA, CDR2 YSYEKL. CDR3 protein: CASSQDAGPNTEAFF. The CDR3 nucleotides read TGCGCCAGCAGCCAAGACGCAGGGCCTAACACTGAAGCTTTCTTT.

Points on this clone: Other nucleotide sequences from this sample produce the same CDR3. The chain employs TRBV7-3 and TRBJ1-1; TRBD1 is a possible D gene (5 bases). The CDR3 loop spans 14 amino acids. V was trimmed by 3 bases and J by 1 base, leaving 9 bases between them. Germline CDR1 and CDR2: SGHTA and FQGTGA. CDR3 in amino acids: CASSLIGGNTEAFF. CDR3 bases: TGTGCCAGCAGCTTGATCGGGGGGAACACTGAAGCTTTCTTT.

The gene calls are TRBV9 and TRBJ1-1; D remains unclear. V lost 0 bases, J lost 1 base, and 4 bases lay in between. The germline V gene encodes CDR1 SGDLS and CDR2 YYNGEE. CDR3 length: 13 amino acids. The CDR3 protein is CASSVDWNTEAFF. CDR3 sequence (DNA): TGTGCCAGCAGCGTAGACTGGAACACTGAAGCTTTCTTT.

The rearrangement joins TRBV4-1 to TRBJ2-7; 9 bases are shared with TRBD1. The CDR3 is 14 amino acids. The ends lost 1 base at V and 5 bases at J; junction bases unmatched: 3. Germline loops: CDR1 MGHRA, CDR2 YSYEKL. CDR3 bases: TGCGCCAGCAGCCAAGTCGGACAGGGGAACGAGCAGTACTTC. It is translated as CASSQVGQGNEQYF.

Here the CDR3 reads CASSLGPQGEHYEQYF. The CDR3 coding sequence is TGCGCCAGCAGCTTGGGCCCCCAGGGGGAGCACTACGAGCAGTACTTC. V is TRBV5-1 and J is TRBJ2-7, with 7 bases identical to TRBD1. V was clipped by 0 bases and J by 3 bases; unmatched bases: 9. Germline CDR1 SGHRS, CDR2 YFSETQ. The CDR3 has 16 amino acids.

This clone was counted a few times. DNA of the CDR3: TGTGCCAGCAGCTTAGGGACAAACATGAACACTGAAGCTTTCTTT. It translates to CASSLGTNMNTEAFF. This chain joins TRBV7-9 and TRBJ1-1, with D possibly being TRBD1 (5 bases). The V gene lost 1 base and the J gene lost 0 bases, with 9 bases spanning the gap. CDR1 SEHNR and CDR2 FQNEAQ come from the germline V gene (reference sequence). This CDR3 comprises 15 residues.

The genes are TRBV5-1 and TRBJ2-5; D is ambiguous. Germline CDR1 SGHRS, CDR2 YFSETQ. The CDR3 loop spans 13 amino acids. Trimming took off 2 bases at V and 5 bases at J, with 10 bases between the two ends. The DNA for the CDR3 is TGCGCCAGCAGCTTAACAGTTGGGGAGACCCAGTACTTC. It encodes CASSLTVGETQYF.

The chain combines TRBV5-1 with TRBJ2-1; weak D call: TRBD2 (6 bases). The CDR3 runs 13 residues. Germline V gene sequence: CDR1 SGHRS, CDR2 YFSETQ. The V end was cut by 1 base, the J end by 7 bases, with 9 bases between. CDR3 residues: CASSLWRENEQFF. CDR3 in DNA: TGCGCCAGCAGCTTGTGGAGGGAAAATGAGCAGTTCTTC.

With regard to this clone: One end of the junction fails to match germline, which may point to a read error. The chain recombines TRBV6-5 with TRBJ2-7; 12 nucleotides match TRBD2. This CDR3 contains 15 residues. From germline, CDR1 is MNHEY and CDR2 SVGAGI. The CDR3 loop is CASTTTSGGRYDQYF. CDR3 DNA: TGTGCCAGCACCACGACTAGCGGGGGCCGCTACGATCAGTACTTC.

The chain joins TRBV12-3 or TRBV12-4 to TRBJ1-2; maybe TRBD1 (5 bases). This CDR3 comprises 13 residues. Trimming shortened V by 1 base and J by 6 bases, and 9 bases separated the two germline ends. CDR3 sequence reads: CASSLGQGDGYTF. CDR3 coding DNA: TGTGCCAGCAGTTTAGGGCAGGGTGATGGCTACACCTTC.

The chain employs TRBV28 and TRBJ1-1, with 10 bases identical to TRBD1. Germline V gene lookup returns CDR1 MDHEN and CDR2 SYDVKM. The CDR3 has 16 amino acids. V was clipped by 4 bases and J by 6 bases; unmatched bases: 11. The CDR3 sequence is CASSSYPGTGDAEAFF. The CDR3 bases are TGTGCCAGCAGTTCTTATCCCGGGACAGGGGACGCTGAAGCTTTCTTT.